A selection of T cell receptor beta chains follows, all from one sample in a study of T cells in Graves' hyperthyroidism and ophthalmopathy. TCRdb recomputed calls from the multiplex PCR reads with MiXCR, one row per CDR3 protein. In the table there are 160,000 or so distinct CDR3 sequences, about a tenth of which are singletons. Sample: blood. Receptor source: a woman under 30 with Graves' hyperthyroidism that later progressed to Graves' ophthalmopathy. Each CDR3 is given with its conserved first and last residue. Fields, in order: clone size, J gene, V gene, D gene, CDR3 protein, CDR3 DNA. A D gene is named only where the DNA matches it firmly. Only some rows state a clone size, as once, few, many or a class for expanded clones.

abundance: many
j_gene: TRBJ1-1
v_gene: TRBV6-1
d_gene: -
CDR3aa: CASSYQGRTEAFF
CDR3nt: TGTGCCAGCAGTTATCAGGGGAGGACTGAAGCTTTCTTT

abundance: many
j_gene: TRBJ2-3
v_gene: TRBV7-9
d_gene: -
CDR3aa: CASSLGRFSTDTQYF
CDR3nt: TGTGCCAGCAGCTTAGGCCGGTTTAGCACAGATACGCAGTATTTT

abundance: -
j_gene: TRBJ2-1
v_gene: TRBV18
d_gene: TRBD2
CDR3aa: CASSRLAGDDDEQFF
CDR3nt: TGTGCCAGCTCACGACTAGCGGGAGATGATGATGAGCAGTTCTTC

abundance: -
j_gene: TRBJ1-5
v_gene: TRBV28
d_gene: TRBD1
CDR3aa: CASTPYPYNRGLRGNQPQHF
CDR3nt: TGTGCCAGCACCCCTTACCCATACAACAGGGGGTTAAGGGGCAATCAGCCCCAGCATTTT

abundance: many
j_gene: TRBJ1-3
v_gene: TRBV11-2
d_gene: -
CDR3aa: CASSSAFTIYF
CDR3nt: TGTGCCAGCAGCTCCGCCTTCACCATATATTTT

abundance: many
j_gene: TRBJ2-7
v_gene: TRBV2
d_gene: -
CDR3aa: CASSELHSGVSNYEQYF
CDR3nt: TGTGCCAGCAGTGAACTCCACTCAGGGGTTTCAAACTACGAGCAGTACTTC

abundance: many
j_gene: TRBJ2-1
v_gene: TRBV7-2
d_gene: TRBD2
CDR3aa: CASSLDAGAYNEQFF
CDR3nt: TGTGCCAGCAGCTTAGACGCGGGAGCTTACAATGAGCAGTTCTTC

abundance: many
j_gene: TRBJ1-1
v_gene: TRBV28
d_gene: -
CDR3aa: CASSHQRTYTDTEAFF
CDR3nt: TGTGCCAGCAGCCACCAGCGTACTTACACGGACACTGAAGCTTTCTTT

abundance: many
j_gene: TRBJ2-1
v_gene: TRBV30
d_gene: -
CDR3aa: CAWSGLRYNEQFF
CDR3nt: TGTGCCTGGAGTGGACTCCGTTACAATGAGCAGTTCTTC

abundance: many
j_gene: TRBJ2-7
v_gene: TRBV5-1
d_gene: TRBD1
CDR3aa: CASRIRTGGEQYF
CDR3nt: TGCGCCAGCAGGATAAGGACAGGGGGCGAGCAGTACTTC

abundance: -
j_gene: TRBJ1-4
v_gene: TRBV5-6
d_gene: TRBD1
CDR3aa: CASSFSSGTGNEKLFF
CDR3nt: TGTGCCAGCAGCTTCAGCTCCGGGACAGGGAATGAAAAACTGTTTTTT

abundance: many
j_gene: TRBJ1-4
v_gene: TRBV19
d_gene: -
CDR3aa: CASSIARGPTNEKLFF
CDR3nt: TGTGCCAGTAGTATAGCCAGGGGTCCAACTAATGAAAAACTGTTTTTT

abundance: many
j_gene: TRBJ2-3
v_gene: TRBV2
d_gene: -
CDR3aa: CASSEPPFGASTDTQYF
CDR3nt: TGTGCCAGCAGTGAGCCCCCCTTCGGGGCGAGCACAGATACGCAGTATTTT

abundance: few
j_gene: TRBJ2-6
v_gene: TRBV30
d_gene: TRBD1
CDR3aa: CAWSQGAGANVLTF
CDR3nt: TGTGCCTGGAGCCAGGGGGCTGGGGCCAACGTCCTGACTTTC

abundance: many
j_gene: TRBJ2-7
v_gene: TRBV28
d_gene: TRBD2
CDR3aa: CASSQLSGGFGYEQYF
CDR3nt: TGTGCCAGCAGCCAACTTAGCGGGGGATTCGGGTACGAGCAGTACTTC